These 27 T cell receptor beta chains originate from one sample sequenced in a study of blood T cell repertoires in COVID-19. Profiling relied on immunoSEQ multiplex PCR, and the TCRdb table lists in-frame clones only, not all of them. This table holds about 42,000 clones, over 70% found once. The specimen sequenced was peripheral blood. These TCRs come from a woman older than 75 with acute or convalescent COVID-19.

This sequence joins TRBV4-1 and TRBJ1-1, with 9 bases matching TRBD1. Germline V gene lookup returns CDR1 MGHRA and CDR2 YSYEKL. V dropped 0 bases and J dropped 5; count of bases not matched to a gene: 16. The CDR3 has 19 residues. The CDR3 nucleotides read TGCGCCAGCAGCCAAGATATTTCCGGACAGGGGAGGATGAGAACTGAAGCTTTCTTT. Translating it yields CASSQDISGQGRMRTEAFF.

The V call is TRBV18, the J call TRBJ2-5; D is undetermined. Germline values: CDR1 KGHSH, CDR2 LQKENI. The CDR3 totals 12 residues. V shed 3 bases and J shed 1 base, with 3 bases lying between them. The CDR3 DNA reads TGTGCCAGCTCACCCAGCCAAGAGACCCAGTACTTC. Translated: CASSPSQETQYF.

The gene calls are TRBV19 and TRBJ1-3, with D perhaps matching TRBD1 (6 bases). Per germline, CDR1 LNHDA and CDR2 SQIVND (reference sequence). V was pared by 6 bases and J by 2 bases, with 14 bases between. The CDR3 is 15 residues long. CDR3 region: CASRDGGAAGNTIYF. CDR3 bases: TGTGCCAGTAGAGATGGGGGGGCGGCTGGAAACACCATATATTTT.

This rearrangement joins TRBV28 to TRBJ1-2; TRBD1 matches at 7 bases. CDR3 length: 14 residues. Germline trimming cut 2 bases from V and 5 bases from J; bases unmatched to any gene: 5. Per the germline V gene, CDR1 is MDHEN and CDR2 is SYDVKM. The CDR3 sequence is CASSLPGQWYGYTF. The CDR3 DNA sequence: TGTGCCAGCAGTTTACCGGGACAGTGGTATGGCTACACCTTC.

This chain's CDR3 is CASSLGLEYEQYF. CDR3 DNA: TGTGCCAGCAGCTTAGGACTCGAGTACGAGCAGTACTTC. The V and J genes are TRBV7-2 and TRBJ2-7; D is unresolved. Per the germline V gene, CDR1 is SGHTA and CDR2 is FQGNSA. Trimming took 1 base from V and 4 from J, leaving 8 bases between them. CDR3 length equals 13 residues.

About this clone: At one of its ends the junction is not consistent with the germline gene, which may arise from a read error. This chain joins TRBV3-1 (or the pseudogene TRBV3-2) and TRBJ1-1; 8 bases line up with TRBD1. The CDR3 runs to 11 residues. Looked up from germline, CDR1 is LGHDT and CDR2 is YNNKEL (reference sequence). CDR3 loop: CASSRQGKRYF. CDR3 DNA: TGTGCCAGCAGCCGACAGGGGAAGCGGTATTTT.

The chain employs TRBV10-2 and TRBJ2-5; the match to TRBD1 covers 9 bases. Germline loops: CDR1 WSHSY, CDR2 SAAADI. The trim removed 10 bases at V and 5 bases at J, leaving 8 bases unmatched. This CDR3 contains 13 residues. CDR3 sequence reads: CATCRDREETQYF. The CDR3 DNA follows: TGCGCCACCTGCCGGGACAGGGAGGAGACCCAGTACTTC.

The genes are TRBV6-1 and TRBJ1-4; no clear D. Germline-derived CDR1 and CDR2 are MNHNS and SASEGT. This CDR3 contains 16 residues. Trimming left V 2 bases short and J 0 bases short, with 10 bases between. The DNA of the CDR3 is TGTGCCAGCAGTGAAACGAGGGATGCAACTAATGAAAAACTGTTTTTT. Amino acids: CASSETRDATNEKLFF.

V and J are TRBV15 and TRBJ1-5, with TRBD1 as a possible D gene (6 bases). Trimming cost V 0 bases and J 2 bases, with 14 bases left between them. This CDR3 comprises 17 residues. The germline CDR1 and CDR2 sequences are LNHNV and YYDKDF (reference sequence). The CDR3 loop reads CATSRDLQGMRNQPQHF. The DNA of the CDR3 is TGTGCCACCAGCAGAGACTTACAGGGAATGCGCAATCAGCCCCAGCATTTT.

Within the sample, this clone is medium-sized. V is TRBV5-6 and J is TRBJ1-1; 7 nucleotides line up with TRBD1. The CDR3 loop spans 14 amino acids. V trimming: 3 bases; J trimming: 5 bases; junction bases outside the gene matches: 7. The V gene's germline CDR1 is SGHDT and CDR2 YYEEEE. This chain's CDR3 is CASSSAGTATEAFF. The CDR3 bases are TGTGCCAGCAGCTCGGCCGGGACAGCAACTGAAGCTTTCTTT.

This chain uses TRBV20-1 with TRBJ2-1, with 10 bases that match TRBD2. Unmatched junction bases numbered 7, after V lost 3 bases and J lost 5 bases. This CDR3 comprises 15 residues. Germline loops: CDR1 DFQATT, CDR2 SNEGSKA (reference sequence). This CDR3 is CSASRTSGPNNEQFF. CDR3 sequence (DNA): TGCAGTGCTAGTCGGACTAGCGGTCCCAACAATGAGCAGTTCTTC.

The rearrangement links TRBV5-4 to TRBJ2-2; a possible D gene is TRBD1 (7 bases). Per the germline V gene, CDR1 is SGHNT and CDR2 is YYREEE (reference sequence). The length of the CDR3 is 15 residues. Trimming removed 0 bases from V and 4 bases from J, with 10 bases in between. This CDR3 is CASSLAGGGTGELFF. In nucleotides, the CDR3 is TGTGCCAGCAGCTTGGCAGGGGGAGGCACCGGGGAGCTGTTTTTT.

J is TRBJ2-7 and V is TRBV5-1; 7 positions agree with TRBD2. Germline values: CDR1 SGHRS, CDR2 YFSETQ. This CDR3 spans 20 amino acids. Germline trimming cut 4 bases from V and 2 bases from J; bases unmatched to any gene: 24. In DNA, the CDR3 is TGCGCCAGCAGCCACCTCTCTAGAGGCGGGAGACGAGGGACCACCTACGAGCAGTACTTC. It translates to CASSHLSRGGRRGTTYEQYF.

The chain recombines TRBV30 with TRBJ1-6; 7 nucleotides align to TRBD1. V gave up 0 bases and J gave up 10 bases; unmatched junction bases: 9. Germline assignment: CDR1 GTSNPN and CDR2 SVGIG (reference sequence). The CDR3 totals 15 residues. CDR3 amino acids: CAWSVRGGSGSPLHF. The CDR3 DNA is TGTGCCTGGAGTGTACGAGGGGGCTCGGGGTCACCCCTCCACTTT.

This clone has just one count. The chain has TRBV7-8 and TRBJ1-6; D ambiguous. V was pared by 6 bases and J by 1 base, with 25 bases between. The CDR3 has 20 residues. Germline V gene sequence: CDR1 SGHVS, CDR2 FQNEAQ. The CDR3 nucleotides read TGTGCCAGCAGTCTGTATCCACGAGGGAATAAGGGTTCCTATAATTCACCCCTCCACTTT. This encodes CASSLYPRGNKGSYNSPLHF.

This chain joins TRBV5-5 and TRBJ1-3; 9 nucleotides match TRBD1. This CDR3 spans 15 amino acids. The V and J ends lost 4 bases and 4 bases, in that order; junction bases with no gene match: 6. CDR1 SGHKS and CDR2 YYEKEE come from the germline V gene (reference sequence). The CDR3 coding sequence is TGTGCCAGCAGCCCGGGACAGGGTACCGGAAACACCATATATTTT. It encodes CASSPGQGTGNTIYF.

This clone was observed once. The CDR3 DNA sequence: TGTGCCAGTAGTACTAGCGGGAGTACGCAGTATTTT. It encodes CASSTSGSTQYF. V gene TRBV19 combines with J gene TRBJ2-3; TRBD2 agrees at 10 bases. This CDR3 is built from 12 residues. The V and J ends lost 4 bases and 8 bases, in that order; junction bases with no gene match: 0. Germline V lookup: CDR1 LNHDA, CDR2 SQIVND (reference sequence).

This chain links TRBV30 with TRBJ1-4, with TRBD1 identical over 8 bases. The CDR3 has 15 amino acids. Germline V CDR1 and CDR2: GTSNPN, SVGIG (reference sequence). V shed 2 bases, J shed 5 bases, and the junction held 7 bases outside the gene matches. The DNA for the CDR3 is TGTGCCTGGAGTCCGGGACAGGCGCTAAATGAAAAACTGTTTTTT. Protein sequence: CAWSPGQALNEKLFF.

The V and J genes are TRBV10-3 and TRBJ2-5; D is perhaps TRBD1 (6 bases). Trimming pared 2 bases from V and 7 bases from J, leaving 17 bases between. Germline V gene lookup returns CDR1 ENHRY and CDR2 SYGVKD. This CDR3 spans 15 amino acids. The DNA for the CDR3 is TGTGCCATCAGTGAGGGACCCGAGGGGGTGGGGACCCAGTACTTC. This translates into CAISEGPEGVGTQYF.

The V gene is TRBV5-1, the J gene TRBJ2-1; TRBD2 matches at 7 bases. Germline V gives CDR1 SGHRS, CDR2 YFSETQ. CDR3 length: 13 residues. The J segment lost 5 bases and the V segment lost 4 bases, leaving 3 bases of the junction unmatched. This CDR3 is CASSPTSDNEQFF. The CDR3 region has the DNA TGCGCCAGCAGCCCAACTAGCGACAATGAGCAGTTCTTC. Full variable domain (rest looked up from reference TRBV5-1 and TRBJ2-1): KAGVTQTPRYLIKTRGQQVTLSCSPISGHRSVSWYQQTPGQGLQFLFEYFSETQRNKGNFPGRFSGRQFSNSRSEMNVSTLELGDSALYLCASSPTSDNEQFFGPGTRLTVL.

The V and J genes are TRBV4-3 and TRBJ1-5; D may be TRBD1 (5 bases). The CDR3 sequence is 15 residues long. Germline CDR1 LGHNA, CDR2 YSLEER. Trimming left V 0 bases short and J 7 bases short, with 13 bases between. The CDR3 here is CASSQETEPSQPQHF. The CDR3 DNA sequence: TGCGCCAGCAGCCAAGAGACAGAGCCTTCCCAGCCCCAGCATTTT.

J is TRBJ2-7 and V is TRBV3-1 (or the pseudogene TRBV3-2), with 9 bases aligning to TRBD2. The germline gives CDR1 LGHDT, CDR2 YNNKEL (reference sequence). V was pared by 0 bases and J by 6 bases, with 6 bases of the junction left unmatched. The CDR3 is 15 residues long. DNA for the CDR3: TGTGCCAGCAGCCAAGATTGGGGACTAGCAGGCGAGCAGTACTTC. It codes for CASSQDWGLAGEQYF.

V and J are TRBV18 and TRBJ2-2; D gene ambiguous. Trimming stripped 0 bases from V and 0 bases from J, with 5 bases between. This CDR3 is 15 amino acids long. The germline V gene has CDR1 KGHSH and CDR2 LQKENI. CDR3 sequence reads: CASSPPAANTGELFF. CDR3 DNA sequence: TGTGCCAGCTCACCACCGGCAGCGAACACCGGGGAGCTGTTTTTT.

V and J are TRBV9 and TRBJ2-1; 11 bases are shared with TRBD2. The CDR3 contains 19 residues. The trim removed 4 bases at V and 2 bases at J, leaving 14 bases unmatched. CDR1 SGDLS and CDR2 YYNGEE come from the germline V gene. The CDR3 sequence: CASSPRGASGRPAYNEQFF. CDR3 nucleotide sequence: TGTGCCAGCAGCCCCCGGGGGGCTAGCGGGAGGCCAGCCTACAATGAGCAGTTCTTC.

The chain is built from TRBV10-2 and TRBJ1-1; 7 nucleotides line up with TRBD1. Germline V lookup: CDR1 WSHSY, CDR2 SAAADI. The CDR3 runs to 13 residues. V lost 8 bases and J lost 5; bases outside the gene matches: 8. The CDR3 DNA reads as TGCGCCAGCCGTGCAGGGGGAGATACTGAAGCTTTCTTT. Translation gives CASRAGGDTEAFF.

The chain has TRBV7-9 and TRBJ2-2, with D possibly matching TRBD2 (7 bases). This CDR3 region has 15 residues. Germline V gene lookup returns CDR1 SEHNR and CDR2 FQNEAQ (reference sequence). V was cut by 5 bases and J by 4 bases, with 14 bases left in between. Written as DNA, the CDR3 is TGTGCCAGCAGCCGAGGACTAGGGGGCACCGGGGAGCTGTTTTTT. It translates to CASSRGLGGTGELFF.

This chain links TRBV27 with TRBJ2-2; 11 bases match TRBD2. Trimming at V came to 6 bases and at J to 4 bases, leaving 13 bases not matched to a gene. Germline CDR1 reads MNHEY; CDR2 reads SMNVEV (reference sequence). This CDR3 contains 18 residues. CDR3 nucleotide sequence: TGTGCCAGCAGCCTGGGACTAGCGGCCAATGGGGGCACCGGGGAGCTGTTTTTT. Amino acids: CASSLGLAANGGTGELFF.